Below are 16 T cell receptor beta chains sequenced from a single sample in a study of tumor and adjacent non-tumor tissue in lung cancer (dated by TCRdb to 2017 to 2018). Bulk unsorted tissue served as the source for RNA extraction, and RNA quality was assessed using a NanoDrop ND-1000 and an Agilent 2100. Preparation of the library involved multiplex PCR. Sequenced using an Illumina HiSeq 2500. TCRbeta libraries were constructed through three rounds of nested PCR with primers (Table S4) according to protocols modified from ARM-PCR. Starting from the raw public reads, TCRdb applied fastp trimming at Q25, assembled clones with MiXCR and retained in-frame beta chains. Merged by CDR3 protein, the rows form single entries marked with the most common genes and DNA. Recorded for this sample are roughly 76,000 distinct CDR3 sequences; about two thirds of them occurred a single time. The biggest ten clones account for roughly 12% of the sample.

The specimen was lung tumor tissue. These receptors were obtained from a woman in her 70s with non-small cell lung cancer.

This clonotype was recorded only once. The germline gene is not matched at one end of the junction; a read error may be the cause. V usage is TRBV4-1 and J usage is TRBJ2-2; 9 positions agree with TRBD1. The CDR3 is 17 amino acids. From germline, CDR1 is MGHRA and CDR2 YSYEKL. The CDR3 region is CPSSPQPGQGDTGELFF. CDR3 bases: TGCCCCAGTAGCCCGCAACCGGGACAGGGTGACACCGGGGAGCTGTTTTTT.

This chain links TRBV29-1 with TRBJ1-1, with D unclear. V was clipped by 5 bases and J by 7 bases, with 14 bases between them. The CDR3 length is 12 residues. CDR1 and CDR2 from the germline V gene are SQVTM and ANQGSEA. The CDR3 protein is CSVTVGFGEAFF. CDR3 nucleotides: TGCAGCGTTACGGTGGGGTTTGGTGAAGCTTTCTTT. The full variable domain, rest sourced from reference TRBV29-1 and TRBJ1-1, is SAVISQKPSRDICQRGTSLTIQCQVDSQVTMMFWYRQQPGQSLTLIATANQGSEATYESGFVIDKFPISRPNLTFSTLTVSNMSPEDSSIYLCSVTVGFGEAFFGQGTRLTVV.

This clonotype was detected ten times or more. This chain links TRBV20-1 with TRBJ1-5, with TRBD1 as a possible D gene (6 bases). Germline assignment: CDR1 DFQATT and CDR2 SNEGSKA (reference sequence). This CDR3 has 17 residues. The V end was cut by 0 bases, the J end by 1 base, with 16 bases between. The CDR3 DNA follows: TGCAGTGCTAGAGATGTACAGGGAGGAGGGAGCAATCAGCCCCAGCATTTT. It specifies CSARDVQGGGSNQPQHF.

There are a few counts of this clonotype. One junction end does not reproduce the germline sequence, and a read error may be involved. The CDR3 region is CAGRTGGTEAFF. The CDR3 coding sequence is TGTGCCGGCAGGACAGGAGGCACTGAAGCTTTCTTT. This chain joins TRBV28 and TRBJ1-1, with 7 nucleotides matching TRBD1. The CDR3 totals 12 residues. Germline V gene data show CDR1 as MDHEN and CDR2 as SYDVKM.

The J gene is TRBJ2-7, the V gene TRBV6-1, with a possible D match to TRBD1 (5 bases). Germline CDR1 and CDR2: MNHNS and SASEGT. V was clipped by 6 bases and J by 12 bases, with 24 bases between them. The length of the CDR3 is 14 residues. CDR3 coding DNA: TGTGCCAGCAGCACCGGGTCATGGGGCTTGCGTCGGTACTTC. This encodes CASSTGSWGLRRYF.

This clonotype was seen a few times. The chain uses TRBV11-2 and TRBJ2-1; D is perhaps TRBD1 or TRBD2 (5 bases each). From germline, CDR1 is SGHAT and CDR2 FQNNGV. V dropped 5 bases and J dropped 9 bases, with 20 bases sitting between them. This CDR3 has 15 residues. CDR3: CASSHTGITGVEQFF. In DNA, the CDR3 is TGTGCCAGCAGCCATACCGGGATCACAGGCGTTGAGCAGTTCTTC.

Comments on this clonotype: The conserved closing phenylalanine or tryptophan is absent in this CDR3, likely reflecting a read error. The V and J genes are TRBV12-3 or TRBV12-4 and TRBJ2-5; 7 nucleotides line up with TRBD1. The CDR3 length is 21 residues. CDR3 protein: CTSSLRQGSIYQPKRKETQYL. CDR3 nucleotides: TGTACCAGCAGTCTGAGACAGGGCTCGATATACCAGCCAAAACGAAAAGAGACCCAGTACTTG.

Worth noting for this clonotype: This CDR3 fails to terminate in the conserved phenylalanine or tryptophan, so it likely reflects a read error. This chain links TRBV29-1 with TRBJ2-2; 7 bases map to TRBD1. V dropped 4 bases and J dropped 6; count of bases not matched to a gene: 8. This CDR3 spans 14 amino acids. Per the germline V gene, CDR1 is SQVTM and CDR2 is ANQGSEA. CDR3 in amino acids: CSVGRTGGPGELFL. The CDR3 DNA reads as TGCAGCGTTGGACGGACAGGCGGGCCCGGGGAGCTGTTTCTT.

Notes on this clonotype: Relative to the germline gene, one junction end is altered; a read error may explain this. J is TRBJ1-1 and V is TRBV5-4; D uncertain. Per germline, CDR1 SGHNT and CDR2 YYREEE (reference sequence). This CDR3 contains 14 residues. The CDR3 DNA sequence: TGCGCCAGCAGCTTGGCCGGAGGGAACACTGGAGCTTTCTTT. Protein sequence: CASSLAGGNTGAFF.

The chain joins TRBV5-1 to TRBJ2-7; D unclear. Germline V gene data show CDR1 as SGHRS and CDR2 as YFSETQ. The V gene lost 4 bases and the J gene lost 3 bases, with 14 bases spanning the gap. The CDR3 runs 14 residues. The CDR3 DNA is TGCGCCAGCAGCCCCGGAACATGGCACTACGAGCAGTACTTC. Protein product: CASSPGTWHYEQYF.

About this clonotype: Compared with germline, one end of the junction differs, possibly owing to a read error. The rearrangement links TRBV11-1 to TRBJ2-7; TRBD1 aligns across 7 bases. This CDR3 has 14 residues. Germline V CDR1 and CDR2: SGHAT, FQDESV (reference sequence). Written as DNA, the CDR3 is TGTGCCAGCAGGCCGGGACAGAGTATCTACGAGCAGTATTTC. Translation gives CASRPGQSIYEQYF.

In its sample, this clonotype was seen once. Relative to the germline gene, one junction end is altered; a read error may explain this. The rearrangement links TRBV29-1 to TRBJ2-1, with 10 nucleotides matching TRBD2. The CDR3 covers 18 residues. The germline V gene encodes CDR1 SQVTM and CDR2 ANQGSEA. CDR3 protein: CSIEAPPGLAEGVNEQLF. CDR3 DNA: TGCAGCATTGAAGCCCCCCCCGGACTAGCGGAGGGTGTCAATGAGCAGCTCTTC.

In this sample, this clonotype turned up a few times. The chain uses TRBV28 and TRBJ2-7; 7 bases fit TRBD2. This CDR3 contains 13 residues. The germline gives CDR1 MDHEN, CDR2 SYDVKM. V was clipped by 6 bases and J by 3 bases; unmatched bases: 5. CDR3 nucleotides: TGTGCCAGCAGCTCAAGCGGGGACTACGAGCAGTACTTC. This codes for CASSSSGDYEQYF.

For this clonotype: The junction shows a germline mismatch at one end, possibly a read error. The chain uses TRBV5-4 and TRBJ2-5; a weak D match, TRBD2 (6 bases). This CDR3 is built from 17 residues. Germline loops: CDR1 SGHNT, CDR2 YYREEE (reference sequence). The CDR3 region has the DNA TGTGCCAGCACCTTGGGGTGGAGGGGAGGCTACCAAGAGACCCAGTACTTC. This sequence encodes CASTLGWRGGYQETQYF.

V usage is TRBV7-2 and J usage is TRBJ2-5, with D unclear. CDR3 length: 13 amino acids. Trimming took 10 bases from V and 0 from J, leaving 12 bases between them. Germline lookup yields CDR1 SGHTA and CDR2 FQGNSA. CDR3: CANSSENQETQYF. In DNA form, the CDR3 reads TGTGCCAACTCGAGCGAGAACCAAGAGACCCAGTACTTC.

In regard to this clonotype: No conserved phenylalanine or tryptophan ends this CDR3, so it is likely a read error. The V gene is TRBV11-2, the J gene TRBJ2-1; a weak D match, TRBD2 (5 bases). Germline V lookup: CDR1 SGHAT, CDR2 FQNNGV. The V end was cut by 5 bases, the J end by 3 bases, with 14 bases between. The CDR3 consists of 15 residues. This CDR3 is CASSLAAGVYNEQFV. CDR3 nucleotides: TGTGCCAGCAGCCTAGCAGCCGGAGTCTACAATGAGCAGTTCGTC.